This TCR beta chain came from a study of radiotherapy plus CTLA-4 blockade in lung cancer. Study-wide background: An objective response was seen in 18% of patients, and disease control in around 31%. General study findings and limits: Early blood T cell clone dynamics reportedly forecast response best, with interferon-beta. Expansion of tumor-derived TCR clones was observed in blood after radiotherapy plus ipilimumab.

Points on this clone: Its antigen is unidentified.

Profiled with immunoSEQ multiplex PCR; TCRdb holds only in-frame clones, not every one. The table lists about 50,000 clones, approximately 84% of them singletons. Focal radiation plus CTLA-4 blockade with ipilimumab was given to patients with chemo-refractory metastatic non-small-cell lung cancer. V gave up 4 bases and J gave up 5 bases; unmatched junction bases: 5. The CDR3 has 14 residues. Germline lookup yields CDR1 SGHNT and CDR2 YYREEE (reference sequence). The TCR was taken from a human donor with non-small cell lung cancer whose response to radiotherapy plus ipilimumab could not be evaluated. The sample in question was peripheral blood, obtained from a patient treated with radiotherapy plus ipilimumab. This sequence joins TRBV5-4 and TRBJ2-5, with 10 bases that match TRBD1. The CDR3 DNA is TGTGCCAGCAGCCCGGGACAGGGGTTGGAGACCCAGTACTTC. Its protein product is CASSPGQGLETQYF.